This T cell receptor beta chain derives from a study of response to subunit inactivated influenza vaccine (dated by TCRdb to the late 2010s). Turning to the overall study: The study used deep quantitative T cell receptor repertoire profiling to track responses to a trivalent subunit inactivated influenza vaccine. Study-wide findings and limitations: The authors suggested that each seasonal influenza vaccination may recruit only a limited number of new T cells.

Library generation was performed with RT-PCR. The sequencing machine was an Illumina HiSeq 2500. TCRdb trimmed the raw reads at Q25, called clones with MiXCR and kept productive beta chains. Each entry merges the rows of one CDR3 protein and shows their most common DNA and genes. Here the sample has 650,000 to 800,000 distinct CDR3 sequences; less than 20% occur a single time. Roughly 11% of the sample comes from the top ten. Concerning this clonotype itself: Its antigen target is currently unknown. Per-nucleotide qualities are absent, and no much larger clonotype sits a single base away.

The specimen comprised PBMCs from blood, sampled around 5 days after vaccination. This TCR was recovered from a man aged 50 to 60 who received an inactivated influenza vaccine. Donor details come from another sample of the same person, matched by shared clones.

CDR3 sequence: CASSEDEEKRYEQYF. The DNA sequence is given as TGTGCCAGTAGTGAGGACGAGGAAAAGCGCTACGAGCAGTACTTC. The V gene is TRBV19 and the J gene is TRBJ2-7; the D segment cannot be called with confidence. CDR1 and CDR2, per the germline V gene (reference sequence), are LNHDA and SQIVND. The trim is 5 bases for V and 3 bases for J, with a gap of 17 bases between the germline ends. Its CDR3 holds 15 amino acids, cysteine through phenylalanine. Only CDR3 DNA is held: 45 bases, read in frame from base 1.